A selection of T cell receptor beta chains follows, all from one sample in a study of response to subunit inactivated influenza vaccine. TCRdb analysed the RT-PCR reads with MiXCR anew, one entry per CDR3 protein. The sample lists around 480,000 distinct CDR3 sequences; 16% were seen once. Sequencing was performed on CD4+ T cells sorted from PBMCs, taken around 25 months after vaccination. The receptor set was obtained from a man between 50 and 70 years old who received an inactivated influenza vaccine. Both conserved end residues are part of each CDR3. The D gene is left open where the match is weak. Clone size is not always given. Where it is, it says once, few, many or a class for expanded clones.

CASSLFSNEQFF	TGTGCCAGCAGTCTCTTCTCAAATGAGCAGTTCTTC	many	TRBV25-1	TRBJ2-1	NA
CATSDWSGGYNEQFF	TGTGCCACCAGTGATTGGAGCGGGGGGTACAATGAGCAGTTCTTC	NA	TRBV24-1	TRBJ2-1	TRBD2
CASSLGAGANVLTF	TGCGCCAGCAGCTTGGGGGCTGGGGCCAACGTCCTGACTTTC	many	TRBV5-1	TRBJ2-6	NA
CASSLWTVQETQYF	TGTGCCAGCAGCTTATGGACAGTCCAAGAGACCCAGTACTTC	many	TRBV5-6	TRBJ2-5	NA
CASSARVPVVGELFF	TGTGCCAGCAGCGCAAGGGTCCCAGTCGTCGGGGAGCTGTTTTTT	NA	TRBV27	TRBJ2-2	NA
CATSSPIGVRADTQYF	TGTGCCACCAGCAGCCCAATAGGGGTCAGGGCAGATACGCAGTATTTT	NA	TRBV15	TRBJ2-3	NA
CASSEGGTISGYTF	TGTGCCAGCAGTGAAGGCGGGACAATCTCTGGCTACACCTTC	few	TRBV25-1	TRBJ1-2	NA
CASSLATLAGQIGDEQFF	TGTGCCAGCAGCTTAGCGACACTGGCGGGACAAATCGGGGATGAGCAGTTCTTC	NA	TRBV7-2	TRBJ2-1	NA
CATSARGDSYEQYF	TGTGCCACCAGCGCCAGGGGAGACTCCTACGAGCAGTACTTC	few	TRBV24-1	TRBJ2-7	NA
CASSLAGMTSEQYF	TGTGCCAGCAGTTTAGCAGGGATGACGAGCGAGCAGTACTTC	few	TRBV27	TRBJ2-7	NA
CASSILRESYNEQFF	TGTGCCAGTAGTATCCTTCGGGAGTCCTACAATGAGCAGTTCTTC	few	TRBV19	TRBJ2-1	NA
CASSPKRASGSVSSYEQYF	TGTGCCAGCAGCCCAAAAAGGGCTAGCGGGAGCGTAAGCTCCTACGAGCAGTACTTC	few	TRBV11-2	TRBJ2-7	TRBD2
CSASRGPNEQFF	TGCAGTGCTAGCAGGGGGCCGAATGAGCAGTTCTTC	NA	TRBV20-1	TRBJ2-1	TRBD1
CSVGFAVTDTQYF	TGCAGCGTTGGGTTTGCCGTCACAGATACGCAGTATTTT	NA	TRBV29-1	TRBJ2-3	NA
CSARDPGGSNTEAFF	TGCAGTGCTAGAGACCCGGGGGGGTCGAACACTGAAGCTTTCTTT	many	TRBV20-1	TRBJ1-1	NA
CASSPRPRDTQYF	TGCGCCAGCAGCCCTCGGCCGCGGGATACGCAGTATTTT	NA	TRBV5-1	TRBJ2-3	NA
CASTQPYRADTQYF	TGTGCCAGCACCCAACCCTATCGGGCAGATACGCAGTATTTT	few	TRBV7-2	TRBJ2-3	NA
CASSIVGTGDGYTF	TGTGCCAGTAGTATAGTAGGGACAGGGGATGGCTACACCTTC	NA	TRBV19	TRBJ1-2	TRBD1
CASSQGGRNTEAFF	TGTGCCAGCAGCCAGGGGGGCCGGAACACTGAAGCTTTCTTT	NA	TRBV3-1	TRBJ1-1	NA
CASSQTPSENEQFF	TGCGCCAGCAGCCAAACCCCGAGCGAGAATGAGCAGTTCTTC	few	TRBV4-1	TRBJ2-1	NA
CSARARDRGVEKLFF	TGCAGTGCTAGAGCGAGGGACAGGGGAGTCGAAAAACTGTTTTTT	many	TRBV20-1	TRBJ1-4	TRBD1
CASRTAGDTQYF	TGTGCCAGCAGGACGGCGGGAGATACGCAGTATTTT	NA	TRBV27	TRBJ2-3	NA
CSASPGPSYEQYF	TGCAGTGCTAGCCCCGGGCCCTCCTACGAGCAGTACTTC	many	TRBV20-1	TRBJ2-7	NA
CSARRGGTGELFF	TGCAGTGCTAGACGGGGGGGCACCGGGGAGCTGTTTTTT	NA	TRBV20-1	TRBJ2-2	TRBD2
CASSQEAGAKNIQYF	TGTGCCAGCAGCCAAGAGGCGGGGGCCAAAAACATTCAGTACTTC	many	TRBV4-2	TRBJ2-4	NA
CAISLPGGAVTGELFF	TGTGCCATCAGTCTACCAGGGGGCGCGGTCACCGGGGAGCTGTTTTTT	many	TRBV10-3	TRBJ2-2	TRBD1
CATSRDRVRNEKLFF	TGTGCCACCAGCAGAGATCGGGTCCGAAATGAAAAACTGTTTTTT	NA	TRBV15	TRBJ1-4	NA
CASSSDRMYEQYF	TGTGCCAGCAGCTCGGACAGGATGTACGAGCAGTACTTC	NA	TRBV7-2	TRBJ2-7	TRBD1
CASSLRVLTDTQYF	TGTGCCAGCAGTTTAAGAGTTCTCACAGATACGCAGTATTTT	NA	TRBV27	TRBJ2-3	NA
CASRRDLGTGGQETQYF	TGTGCCAGCAGACGAGACCTCGGGACAGGGGGGCAAGAGACCCAGTACTTC	NA	TRBV7-8	TRBJ2-5	TRBD1
CASSYPAGVEQFF	TGTGCCAGCAGCTATCCGGCGGGAGTTGAGCAGTTCTTC	NA	TRBV7-2	TRBJ2-1	TRBD2
CSGTGTGMNTEAFF	TGCAGCGGAACAGGGACAGGTATGAACACTGAAGCTTTCTTT	NA	TRBV29-1	TRBJ1-1	TRBD1
CAIAGGPNGELFF	TGTGCCATAGCGGGAGGGCCTAACGGGGAGCTGTTTTTT	many	TRBV10-3	TRBJ2-2	TRBD2
CASSLFPLYEQYF	TGTGCCAGCAGCTTGTTCCCACTATACGAGCAGTACTTC	NA	TRBV7-9	TRBJ2-7	NA
CASRAGVEETQYF	TGTGCCAGCAGGGCTGGAGTGGAAGAGACCCAGTACTTC	few	TRBV12-3/TRBV12-4	TRBJ2-5	NA
CSALRSGNTGELFF	TGCAGTGCTCTTCGTAGCGGGAACACCGGGGAGCTGTTTTTT	few	TRBV20-1	TRBJ2-2	NA
CAISARENTIYF	TGTGCCATCAGCGCCAGGGAAAACACCATATATTTT	NA	TRBV10-3	TRBJ1-3	NA
CAISDPAKQETQYF	TGTGCCATCAGTGACCCGGCTAAACAAGAGACCCAGTACTTC	many	TRBV10-3	TRBJ2-5	NA
CSARPHGGGEQYF	TGCAGTGCTAGGCCCCACGGGGGTGGCGAGCAGTACTTC	few	TRBV20-1	TRBJ2-7	NA
CAIRRDPDGNEQFF	TGTGCCATCAGGCGGGACCCCGACGGGAATGAGCAGTTCTTC	NA	TRBV10-3	TRBJ2-1	NA
CASERTGTNTGELFF	TGCGCCAGCGAGAGGACAGGGACGAACACCGGGGAGCTGTTTTTT	NA	TRBV5-1	TRBJ2-2	TRBD1
CASSQLPSAGEFQETQYF	TGCGCCAGCAGCCAACTTCCCTCCGCCGGGGAGTTCCAAGAGACCCAGTACTTC	NA	TRBV4-1	TRBJ2-5	NA
CSARVGRVTKNIQYF	TGCAGTGCTAGAGTAGGGAGAGTGACCAAAAACATTCAGTACTTC	few	TRBV20-1	TRBJ2-4	NA
CATQPILSSYEQYF	TGTGCCACCCAGCCAATCCTAAGCTCCTACGAGCAGTACTTC	NA	TRBV6-1	TRBJ2-7	NA
CASRARGHSYEQYF	TGTGCCAGCCGAGCAAGGGGCCACTCCTACGAGCAGTACTTC	few	TRBV2	TRBJ2-7	NA
CSAPHVETQYF	TGCAGTGCTCCCCACGTGGAGACCCAGTACTTC	NA	TRBV20-1	TRBJ2-5	NA
CSVPGQGLKTQYF	TGCAGCGTTCCGGGACAGGGATTGAAGACCCAGTACTTC	many	TRBV29-1	TRBJ2-5	TRBD1
CSARDPQAFANTGELFF	TGCAGTGCTAGAGATCCTCAGGCGTTCGCGAACACCGGGGAGCTGTTTTTT	few	TRBV20-1	TRBJ2-2	NA
CASSPGGSGELFF	TGTGCCAGCAGCCCGGGGGGATCCGGGGAGCTGTTTTTT	many	TRBV3-1	TRBJ2-2	TRBD2
CATKSPNEQYF	TGTGCCACAAAGAGCCCGAACGAGCAGTACTTC	NA	TRBV10-3	TRBJ2-7	NA
CATSRVGTRSSYNEQFF	TGTGCCACCAGCAGAGTCGGAACCCGGAGCTCCTACAATGAGCAGTTCTTC	few	TRBV15	TRBJ2-1	NA
CASRPGTGGFEQFF	TGTGCCAGCAGGCCCGGGACAGGGGGCTTTGAGCAGTTCTTC	few	TRBV28	TRBJ2-1	TRBD1
CASSLDSSGGFYNEQFF	TGTGCCAGCAGTTTAGACTCTAGCGGGGGGTTCTACAATGAGCAGTTCTTC	few	TRBV27	TRBJ2-1	TRBD2
CASSPPRLTSGSYEQYF	TGTGCCAGCAGTCCGCCCCGGCTGACTAGCGGGAGTTACGAGCAGTACTTC	NA	TRBV28	TRBJ2-7	TRBD2
CASSLVGLAGPETQYF	TGTGCCAGCAGCTTAGTAGGACTAGCGGGTCCGGAGACCCAGTACTTC	NA	TRBV7-8	TRBJ2-5	TRBD2
CASREGTGAYEQYF	TGTGCCAGCAGAGAGGGGACAGGGGCCTACGAGCAGTACTTC	few	TRBV2	TRBJ2-7	TRBD1
CSARGQLGTEAFF	TGCAGTGCAAGGGGACAGTTGGGCACTGAAGCTTTCTTT	few	TRBV20-1	TRBJ1-1	TRBD1